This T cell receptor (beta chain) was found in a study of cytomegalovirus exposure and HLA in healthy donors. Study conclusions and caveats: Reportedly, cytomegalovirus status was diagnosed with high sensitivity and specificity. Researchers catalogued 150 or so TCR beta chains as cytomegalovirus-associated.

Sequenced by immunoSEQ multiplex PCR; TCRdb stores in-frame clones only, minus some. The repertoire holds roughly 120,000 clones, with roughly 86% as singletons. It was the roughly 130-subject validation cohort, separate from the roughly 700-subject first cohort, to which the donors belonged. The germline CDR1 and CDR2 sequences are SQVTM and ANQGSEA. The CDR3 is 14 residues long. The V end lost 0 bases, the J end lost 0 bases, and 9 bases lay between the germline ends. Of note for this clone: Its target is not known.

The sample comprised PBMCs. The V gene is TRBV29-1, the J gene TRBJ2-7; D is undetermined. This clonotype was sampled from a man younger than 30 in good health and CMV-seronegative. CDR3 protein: CSVEEQTSSYEQYF. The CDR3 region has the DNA TGCAGCGTTGAAGAACAGACGAGCTCCTACGAGCAGTACTTC.